This TCR beta chain was obtained from a study of blood T cell repertoires in COVID-19. Study-level background: Material from acute and convalescent COVID-19 was sourced from the United States, Italy and Spain. The analysed material was cDNA or gDNA that came from T cells, B-cell-depleted T cells, or PBMCs.

The Seattle patients joined while their infection was active and were tracked longitudinally afterward. Methods used by the authors: Quantification of nucleated cells was approximated via reference gene primer amplification. This table comes from immunoSEQ multiplex PCR, and its TCRdb copy is limited to in-frame clones, with some not included. D and trimming come from the DNA, and the V and J calls and clone size come from that table. The table includes approximately 210,000 clones, about nine tenths detected once. V gave up 0 bases and J gave up 4 bases; unmatched junction bases: 5. The CDR3 length is 16 residues. Germline V gene sequence: CDR1 MGHRA, CDR2 YSYEKL.

V gene TRBV4-1 combines with J gene TRBJ2-2; 7 bases map to TRBD2. This receptor was taken from a man in his fifties with COVID-19, enrolled during active disease. The sample consisted of peripheral blood. CDR3 sequence: CASSQDGRLATGELFF. CDR3 nucleotide sequence: TGCGCCAGCAGCCAAGATGGGAGACTAGCCACCGGGGAGCTGTTTTTT.